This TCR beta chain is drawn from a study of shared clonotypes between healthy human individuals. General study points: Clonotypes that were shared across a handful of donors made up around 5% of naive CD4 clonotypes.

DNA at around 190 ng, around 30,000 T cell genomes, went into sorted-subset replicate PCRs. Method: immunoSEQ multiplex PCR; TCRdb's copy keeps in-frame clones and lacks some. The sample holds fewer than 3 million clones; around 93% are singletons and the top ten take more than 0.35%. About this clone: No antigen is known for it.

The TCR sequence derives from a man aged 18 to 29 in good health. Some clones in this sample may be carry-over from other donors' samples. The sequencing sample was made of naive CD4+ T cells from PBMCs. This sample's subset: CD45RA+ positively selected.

DNA of the CDR3: TGCGCCAGCAGCCAAGAAACCAGCAAGAACATAATAGAGACCCAGTACTTC. Amino acids: CASSQETSKNIIETQYF. The chain recombines TRBV4-1 with TRBJ2-5; D unresolved. The CDR3 extends over 17 amino acids. Looked up from germline, CDR1 is MGHRA and CDR2 is YSYEKL. Trimming removed 0 bases at V and 4 bases at J, with 18 bases between.